These T cell receptor beta chains were read from a single sample in a study of cytomegalovirus exposure and HLA in healthy donors. The table came from immunoSEQ multiplex PCR; TCRdb's copy has only in-frame clones and leaves some out. Found here are about 190,000 clones, approximately 70% of them singletons; the top ten hold 1.5% to 2%. The material sequenced was PBMCs. These receptors were taken from a woman aged 25 to 45 in good health and CMV-seronegative. Each CDR3 is given with its conserved first and last residue. Each record gives: J gene, D gene, clone size, V gene, CDR3 DNA, CDR3 protein. A D gene is named only where the DNA matches it firmly. Expanded clones are given a class, and other clones once, few, many or no size at all.

>TRBJ2-7|TRBD2|-|TRBV19
TGTGCCAGTAGTACAAAAGGGACTAGCGGGAGCGAGCAGTACTTC
CASSTKGTSGSEQYF
>TRBJ2-7|-|-|TRBV5-1
TGCGCCAGCAGCTTGGGTGGCCACCAGAACGAGCAGTACTTC
CASSLGGHQNEQYF
>TRBJ1-1|TRBD1|-|TRBV14
TGTGCCAGCAGCGGACAGGGTTGGGTGGACACTGAAGCTTTCTTT
CASSGQGWVDTEAFF
>TRBJ1-5|-|few|TRBV6-1
TGTGCCAGCAGTGAACAGGGGCCGTCGGGCCCCCAGCATTTT
CASSEQGPSGPQHF
>TRBJ2-7|TRBD1|-|TRBV7-6
TGTGCCAGCAGCTTAAGGCTGGGACAGGGGGCGAAGGCCTACGAGCAGTACTTC
CASSLRLGQGAKAYEQYF
>TRBJ2-5|-|once|TRBV5-4
TGTGCCAGCAGCCAATCCGGGTCCCGGGGTGAGTACTTC
CASSQSGSRGEYF
>TRBJ2-1|-|-|TRBV21-1
TGTGCCAGCAGCAAGGGACTAGCGGAGAAATACAATGAGCAGTTCTTC
CASSKGLAEKYNEQFF
>TRBJ1-5|-|once|TRBV4-3
TGCGCCAGCAGCCAAGCATTATCGGGGTACCAGCCCCAGCATTTT
CASSQALSGYQPQHF
>TRBJ1-1|TRBD1|-|TRBV5-1
TGCGCCAGCAGCTTGAGGCCAGGGGGCAATACTGAAGCTTTCTTT
CASSLRPGGNTEAFF
>TRBJ1-4|-|-|TRBV18
TGTGCCAGCTCACCACTTCGGCGGGAAGTGAATGAAAAACTGTTTTTT
CASSPLRREVNEKLFF
>TRBJ2-3|TRBD1|-|TRBV10-1
TGCGCCAGCAGTGATCCCGGGACAGGGGCACGAGATACGCAGTATTTT
CASSDPGTGARDTQYF
>TRBJ1-1|-|once|TRBV2
TGTGCCAGCAGTGGGACAGCCCTCGGAAAAGCTTTCTTT
CASSGTALGKAFF
>TRBJ2-7|TRBD1|-|TRBV7-2
TGTGCCAGCAGCTCACAGACAGGGAGCCCCTACGAGCAGTACTTC
CASSSQTGSPYEQYF
>TRBJ2-2|-|-|TRBV9
TGTGCCAGCAGCTCCCTGGGGATCGAGGGGCTGTTTTTT
CASSSLGIEGLFF
>TRBJ2-3|TRBD2|-|TRBV4-2
TGTGCCAGCAGCCAAGATTCTAAGAGACTAGCGGGCCGCACAGATACGCAGTATTTT
CASSQDSKRLAGRTDTQYF
>TRBJ2-7|-|-|TRBV11-2
TGTGCCAGCAGCTTAGGAGCAGGAGGAACCTACGAGCAGTACTTC
CASSLGAGGTYEQYF